The sequence of this TCR beta chain was determined in a study of control samples from healthy donors and cancer patients. Clones were sequenced by immunoSEQ multiplex PCR, and TCRdb holds only the in-frame ones, with some missing. The repertoire holds 40,000 to 50,000 clones, with less than 95% as singletons. The junction had 11 bases not matched to a gene; V was cut back by 9 bases and J by 4 bases. Looked up from germline, CDR1 is LNHDA and CDR2 is SQIVND (reference sequence). The CDR3 is made up of 14 amino acids. The source of this sequence is a man in his 60s in good health. The chain employs TRBV19 and TRBJ1-1; 7 nucleotides align to TRBD1. Input material: blood. The chain's CDR3 is CASRRQGGSTEAFF. CDR3 DNA sequence: TGTGCCAGCAGAAGACAGGGAGGAAGCACTGAAGCTTTCTTT.